This T cell receptor beta chain was identified during a study of naive and memory T cell subsets. The beta constant-region primer was an equimolar mix of two oligonucleotides covering TRBC1 and TRBC2. An oligonucleotide with the SP2 primer and a 12-nucleotide UMI was ligated to the cDNA 3' end. Four rounds of PCR amplified the ligated cDNA using nested alpha and beta constant-region primers plus SP2. TCRdb used MiXCR to reprocess the UMI-ligation and nested PCR reads, holding one entry per CDR3 protein. Of under 35,000 distinct CDR3 sequences in the sample, around 11% were seen once. Trimming stripped 5 bases from V and 6 bases from J, with 9 bases between. This CDR3 is built from 12 residues. The germline V gene has CDR1 SEHNR and CDR2 FQNEAQ (reference sequence). In its sample, this clonotype ranks as medium-sized (0.01 to 0.1%). After CD4 positive bead selection, the CD4-negative fraction gave CD8 T cells. Cells stained for CD3, CD4, CD8, CD45RA and CD27 were sorted into four subsets.

The chain couples TRBV7-9 to TRBJ2-3; D is uncertain. The source is a human donor in good health. Sequenced input: effector memory CD4+ T cells from blood. This sample's subset: effector memory, CD45RA- CD27-. DNA for the CDR3: TGTGCCAGCAGCCCTCCCCGGGATACGCAGTATTTT. This sequence encodes CASSPPRDTQYF.